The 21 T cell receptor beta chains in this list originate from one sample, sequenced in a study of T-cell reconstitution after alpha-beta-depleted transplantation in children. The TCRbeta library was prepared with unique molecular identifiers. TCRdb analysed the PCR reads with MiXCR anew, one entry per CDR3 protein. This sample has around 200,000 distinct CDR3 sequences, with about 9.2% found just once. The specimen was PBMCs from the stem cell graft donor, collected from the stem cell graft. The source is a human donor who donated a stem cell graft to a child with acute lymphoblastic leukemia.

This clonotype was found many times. The CDR3 nucleotides are TGTGCCAGCAGCCAAAAATCCCTTTTGGACAATGAGCAGTTCTTC. This sequence encodes CASSQKSLLDNEQFF. The chain carries TRBV3-1 and TRBJ2-1; no reliable D call. V gave up 2 bases and J gave up 5 bases, with 13 bases separating them. There are 15 residues in the CDR3. The germline V gene encodes CDR1 LGHDT and CDR2 YNNKEL (reference sequence).

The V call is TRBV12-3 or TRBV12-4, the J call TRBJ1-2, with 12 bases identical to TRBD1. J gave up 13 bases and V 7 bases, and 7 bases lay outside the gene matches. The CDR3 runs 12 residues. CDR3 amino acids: CASKAGTGGPTF. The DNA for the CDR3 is TGTGCCAGCAAAGCCGGGACAGGGGGCCCCACCTTC.

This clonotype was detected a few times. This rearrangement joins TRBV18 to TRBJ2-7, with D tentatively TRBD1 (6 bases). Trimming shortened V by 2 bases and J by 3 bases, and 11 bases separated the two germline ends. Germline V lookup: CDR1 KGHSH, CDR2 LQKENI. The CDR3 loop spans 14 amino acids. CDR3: CASSPDTGHYEQYF. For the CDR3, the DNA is TGTGCCAGCTCACCAGACACAGGGCACTACGAGCAGTACTTC.

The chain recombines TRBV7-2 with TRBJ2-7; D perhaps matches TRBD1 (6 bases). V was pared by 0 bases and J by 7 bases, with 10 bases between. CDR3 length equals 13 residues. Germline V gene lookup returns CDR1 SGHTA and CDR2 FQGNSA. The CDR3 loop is CASSLAEDREQYF. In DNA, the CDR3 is TGTGCCAGCAGCTTAGCCGAAGACAGGGAGCAGTACTTC.

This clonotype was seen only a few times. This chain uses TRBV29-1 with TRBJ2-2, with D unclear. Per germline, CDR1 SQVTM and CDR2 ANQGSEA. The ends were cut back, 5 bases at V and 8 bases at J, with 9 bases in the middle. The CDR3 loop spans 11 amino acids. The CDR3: CSVRYRGELFF. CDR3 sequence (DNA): TGCAGCGTTCGCTACCGAGGGGAGCTGTTTTTT.

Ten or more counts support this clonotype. Here the CDR3 DNA reads TGTGCCACCAGTGATTTGGGACGGGGCACAGATACGCAGTATTTT. Its translation: CATSDLGRGTDTQYF. This sequence joins TRBV24-1 and TRBJ2-3; D remains unclear. CDR1 and CDR2 from the germline V gene are KGHDR and SFDVKD. This CDR3 is 15 amino acids long. V lost 0 bases to trimming and J lost 1 base, with 7 bases between them.

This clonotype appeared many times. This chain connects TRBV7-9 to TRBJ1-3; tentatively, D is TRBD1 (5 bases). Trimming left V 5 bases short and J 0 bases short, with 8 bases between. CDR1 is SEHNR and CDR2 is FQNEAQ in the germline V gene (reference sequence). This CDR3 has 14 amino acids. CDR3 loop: CASSDGTSGNTIYF. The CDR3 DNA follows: TGTGCCAGCAGCGACGGGACCTCTGGAAACACCATATATTTT.

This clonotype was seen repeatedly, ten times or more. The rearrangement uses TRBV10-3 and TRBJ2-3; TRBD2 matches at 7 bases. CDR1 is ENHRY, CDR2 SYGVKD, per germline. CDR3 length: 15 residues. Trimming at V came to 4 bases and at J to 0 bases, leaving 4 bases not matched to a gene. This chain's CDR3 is CAISGVGGSTDTQYF. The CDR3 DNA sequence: TGTGCCATCAGTGGGGTCGGGGGGAGCACAGATACGCAGTATTTT.

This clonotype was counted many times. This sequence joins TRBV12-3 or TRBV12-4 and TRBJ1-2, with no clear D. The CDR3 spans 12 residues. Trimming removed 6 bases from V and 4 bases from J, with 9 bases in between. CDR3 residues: CASSRRTYGYTF. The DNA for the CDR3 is TGTGCCAGCAGCCGTCGGACCTATGGCTACACCTTC.

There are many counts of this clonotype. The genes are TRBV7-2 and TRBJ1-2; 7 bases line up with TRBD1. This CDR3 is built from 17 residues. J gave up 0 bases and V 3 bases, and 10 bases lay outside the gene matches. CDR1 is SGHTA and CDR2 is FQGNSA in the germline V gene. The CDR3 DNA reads TGTGCCAGCAGCTTCCAACATGCCAGGGGGTCTAACTATGGCTACACCTTC. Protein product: CASSFQHARGSNYGYTF.

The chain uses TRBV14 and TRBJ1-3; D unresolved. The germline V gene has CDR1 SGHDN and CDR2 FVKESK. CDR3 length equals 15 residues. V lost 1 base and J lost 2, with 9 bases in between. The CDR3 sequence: CASSQVPSPGNTIYF. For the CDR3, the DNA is TGTGCCAGCAGCCAAGTTCCATCCCCTGGAAACACCATATATTTT.

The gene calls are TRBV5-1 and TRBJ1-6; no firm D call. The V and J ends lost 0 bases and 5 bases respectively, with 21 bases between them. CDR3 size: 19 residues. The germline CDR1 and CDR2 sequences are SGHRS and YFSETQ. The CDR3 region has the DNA TGCGCCAGCAGCTTGGGGGTTTCGGCGGGCCGCCTTAATAATTCACCCCTCCACTTT. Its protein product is CASSLGVSAGRLNNSPLHF.

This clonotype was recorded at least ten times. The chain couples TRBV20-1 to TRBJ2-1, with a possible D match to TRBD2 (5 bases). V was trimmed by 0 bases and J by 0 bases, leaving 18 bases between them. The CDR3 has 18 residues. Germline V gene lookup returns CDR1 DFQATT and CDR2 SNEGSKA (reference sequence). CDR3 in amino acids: CSARDSRRRMSSYNEQFF. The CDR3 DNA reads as TGCAGTGCTAGAGATTCGCGCCGGAGGATGAGCTCCTACAATGAGCAGTTCTTC.

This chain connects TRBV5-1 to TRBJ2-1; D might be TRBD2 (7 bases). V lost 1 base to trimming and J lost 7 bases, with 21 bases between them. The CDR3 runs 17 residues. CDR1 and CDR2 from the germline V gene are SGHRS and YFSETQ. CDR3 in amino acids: CASSLRMGGGAGNEQFF. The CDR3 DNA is TGCGCCAGCAGCTTGAGGATGGGCGGGGGCGCGGGTAATGAGCAGTTCTTC.

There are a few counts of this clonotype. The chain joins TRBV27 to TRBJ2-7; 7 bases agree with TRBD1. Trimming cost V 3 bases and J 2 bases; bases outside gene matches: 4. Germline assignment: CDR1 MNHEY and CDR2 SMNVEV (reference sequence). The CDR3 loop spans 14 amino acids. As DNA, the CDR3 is TGTGCCAGCAGTTTTTCGCAGGGGGCCTACGAGCAGTACTTC. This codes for CASSFSQGAYEQYF.

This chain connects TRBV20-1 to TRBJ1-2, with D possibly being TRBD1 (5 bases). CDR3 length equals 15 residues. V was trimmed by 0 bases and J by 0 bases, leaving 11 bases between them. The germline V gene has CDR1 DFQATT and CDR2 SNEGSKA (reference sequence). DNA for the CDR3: TGCAGTGCTAGAGATTCGGGAGGGGCTAACTATGGCTACACCTTC. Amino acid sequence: CSARDSGGANYGYTF.

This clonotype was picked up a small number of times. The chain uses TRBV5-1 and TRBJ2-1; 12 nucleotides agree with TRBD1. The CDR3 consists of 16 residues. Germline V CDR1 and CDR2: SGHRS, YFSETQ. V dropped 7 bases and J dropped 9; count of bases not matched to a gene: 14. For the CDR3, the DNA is TGCGCCAGCGGAGTACAGGGACAGGGGGCCGAGGTTGAGCAGTTCTTC. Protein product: CASGVQGQGAEVEQFF. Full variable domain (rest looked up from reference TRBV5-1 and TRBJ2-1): KAGVTQTPRYLIKTRGQQVTLSCSPISGHRSVSWYQQTPGQGLQFLFEYFSETQRNKGNFPGRFSGRQFSNSRSEMNVSTLELGDSALYLCASGVQGQGAEVEQFFGPGTRLTVL.

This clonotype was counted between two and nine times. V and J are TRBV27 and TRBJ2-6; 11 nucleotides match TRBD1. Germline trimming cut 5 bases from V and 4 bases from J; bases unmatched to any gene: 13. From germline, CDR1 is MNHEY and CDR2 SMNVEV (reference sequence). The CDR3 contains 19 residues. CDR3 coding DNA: TGTGCCAGCAGTACGGGGACAGGGGGGCCCTTAGGGGGGGCCAACGTCCTGACTTTC. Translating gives CASSTGTGGPLGGANVLTF.

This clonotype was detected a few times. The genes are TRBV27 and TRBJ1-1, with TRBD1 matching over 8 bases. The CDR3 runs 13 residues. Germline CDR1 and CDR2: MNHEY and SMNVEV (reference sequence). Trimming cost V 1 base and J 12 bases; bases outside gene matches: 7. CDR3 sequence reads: CASSLFPDRGSFF. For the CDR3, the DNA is TGTGCCAGCAGTTTATTCCCCGACAGGGGATCTTTCTTT.

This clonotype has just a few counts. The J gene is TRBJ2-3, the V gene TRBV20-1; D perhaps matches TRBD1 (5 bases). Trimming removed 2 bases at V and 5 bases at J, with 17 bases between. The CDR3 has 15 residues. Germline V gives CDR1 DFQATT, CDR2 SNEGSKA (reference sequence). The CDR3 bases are TGCAGTGCTAGACAGGGTGGTTCGGCGAGAGATACGCAGTATTTT. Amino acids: CSARQGGSARDTQYF.

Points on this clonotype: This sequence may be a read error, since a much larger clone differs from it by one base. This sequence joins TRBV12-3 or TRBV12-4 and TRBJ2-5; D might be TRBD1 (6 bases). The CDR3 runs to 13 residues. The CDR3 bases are TGTGCCAGCAGGCGACAGGAGCAGGAGAGCCAGTACTTC. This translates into CASRRQEQESQYF.